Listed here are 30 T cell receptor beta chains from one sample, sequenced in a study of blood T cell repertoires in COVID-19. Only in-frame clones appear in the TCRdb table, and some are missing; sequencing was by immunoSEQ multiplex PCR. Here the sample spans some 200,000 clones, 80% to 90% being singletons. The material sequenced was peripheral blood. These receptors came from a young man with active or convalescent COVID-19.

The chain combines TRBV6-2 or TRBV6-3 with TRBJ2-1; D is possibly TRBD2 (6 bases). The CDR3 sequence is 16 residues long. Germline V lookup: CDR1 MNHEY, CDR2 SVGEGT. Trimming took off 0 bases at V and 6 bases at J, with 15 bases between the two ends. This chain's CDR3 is CASSYSDSAGFNEQFF. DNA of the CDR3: TGTGCCAGCAGTTACTCTGACTCCGCGGGGTTCAATGAGCAGTTCTTC.

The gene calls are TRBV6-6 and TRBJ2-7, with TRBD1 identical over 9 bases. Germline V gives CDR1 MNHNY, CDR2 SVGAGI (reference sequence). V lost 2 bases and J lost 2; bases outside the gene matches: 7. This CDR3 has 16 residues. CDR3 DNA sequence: TGTGCCAGCAGTTACAGTGGCGGGACAGGGCCCTACGAGCAGTACTTC. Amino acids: CASSYSGGTGPYEQYF.

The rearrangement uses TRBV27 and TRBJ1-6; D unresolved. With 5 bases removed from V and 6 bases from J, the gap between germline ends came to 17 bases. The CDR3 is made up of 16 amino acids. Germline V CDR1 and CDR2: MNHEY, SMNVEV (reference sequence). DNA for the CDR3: TGTGCCAGCAGTCCCTCTAGGAGGGAAGGTAATTCACCCCTCCACTTT. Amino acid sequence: CASSPSRREGNSPLHF.

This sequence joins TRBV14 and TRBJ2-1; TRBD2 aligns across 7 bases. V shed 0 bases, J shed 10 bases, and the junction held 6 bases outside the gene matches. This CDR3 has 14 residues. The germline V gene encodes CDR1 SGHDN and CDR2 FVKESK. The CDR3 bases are TGTGCCAGCAGCCAAGATGGGAGGGGCCGGGAGCAGTTCTTC. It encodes CASSQDGRGREQFF.

The CDR3 loop reads CASSELEGHYEQYF. The CDR3 DNA is TGTGCCAGTTCCGAACTAGAAGGGCACTACGAGCAGTACTTC. The gene calls are TRBV19 and TRBJ2-7; a possible D gene is TRBD2 (5 bases). Looked up from germline, CDR1 is LNHDA and CDR2 is SQIVND (reference sequence). V lost 8 bases and J lost 3, with 17 bases in between. The CDR3 runs to 14 residues.

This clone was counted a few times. The CDR3 DNA reads TGCGCCAGCAGCCCAGACGGACAGGGAGTAGTTGGCTACACCTTC. Protein: CASSPDGQGVVGYTF. The chain recombines TRBV4-3 with TRBJ1-2; 8 bases fit TRBD1. The CDR3 is made up of 15 amino acids. Per germline, CDR1 LGHNA and CDR2 YSLEER. V was clipped by 4 bases and J by 7 bases; unmatched bases: 11.

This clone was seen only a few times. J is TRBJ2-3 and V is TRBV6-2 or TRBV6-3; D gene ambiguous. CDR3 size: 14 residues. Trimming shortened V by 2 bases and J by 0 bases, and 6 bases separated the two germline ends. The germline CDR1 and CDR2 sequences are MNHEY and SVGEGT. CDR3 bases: TGTGCCAGCAGTTACAGGAGTAGCACAGATACGCAGTATTTT. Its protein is CASSYRSSTDTQYF.

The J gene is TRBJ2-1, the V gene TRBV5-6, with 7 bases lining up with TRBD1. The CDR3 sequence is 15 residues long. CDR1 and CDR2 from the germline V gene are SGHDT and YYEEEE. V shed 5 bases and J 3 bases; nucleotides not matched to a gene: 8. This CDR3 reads CASRAIDRDYNEQFF. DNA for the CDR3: TGTGCCAGCAGAGCGATAGACAGGGACTACAATGAGCAGTTCTTC.

The CDR3 bases are TGTGCCAGTGATCCCGGGGTCCGGAGGACCAACGAGCAGTACTTC. It specifies CASDPGVRRTNEQYF. The chain combines TRBV19 with TRBJ2-7; tentatively, D is TRBD2 (5 bases). Germline assignment: CDR1 LNHDA and CDR2 SQIVND (reference sequence). The germline V and J ends were trimmed by 8 bases and 5 bases, with 22 bases remaining between them. The CDR3 spans 15 residues.

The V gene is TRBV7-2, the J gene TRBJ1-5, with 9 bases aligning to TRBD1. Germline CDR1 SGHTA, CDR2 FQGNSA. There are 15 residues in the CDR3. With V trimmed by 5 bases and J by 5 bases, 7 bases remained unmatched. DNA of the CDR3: TGTGCCAGCAGCAGAAAAACAGGGGGCGATCAGCCCCAGCATTTT. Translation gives CASSRKTGGDQPQHF.

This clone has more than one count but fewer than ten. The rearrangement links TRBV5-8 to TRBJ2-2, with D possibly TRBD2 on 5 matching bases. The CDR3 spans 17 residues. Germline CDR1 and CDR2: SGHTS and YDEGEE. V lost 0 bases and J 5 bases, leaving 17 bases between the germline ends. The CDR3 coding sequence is TGTGCCAGCAGCTTGGCCACCCGGGGATCTTTAACCGGGGAGCTGTTTTTT. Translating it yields CASSLATRGSLTGELFF.

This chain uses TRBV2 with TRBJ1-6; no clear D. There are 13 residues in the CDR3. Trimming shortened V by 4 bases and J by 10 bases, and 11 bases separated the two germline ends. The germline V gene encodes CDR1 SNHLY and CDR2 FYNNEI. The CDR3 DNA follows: TGTGCCAGCAGTGGGCAGGAGGGCTCACCCCTCCACTTT. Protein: CASSGQEGSPLHF.

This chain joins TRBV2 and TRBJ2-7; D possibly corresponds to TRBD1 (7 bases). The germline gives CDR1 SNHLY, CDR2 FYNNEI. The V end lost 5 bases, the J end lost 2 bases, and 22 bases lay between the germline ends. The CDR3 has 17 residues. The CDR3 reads CASSPLPRAGQTYEQYF. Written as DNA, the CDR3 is TGTGCCAGCAGTCCCCTCCCCCGCGCGGGACAGACCTACGAGCAGTACTTC. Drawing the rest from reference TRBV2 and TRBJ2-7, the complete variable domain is EPEVTQTPSHQVTQMGQEVILRCVPISNHLYFYWYRQILGQKVEFLVSFYNNEISEKSEIFDDQFSVERPDGSNFTLKIRSTKLEDSAMYFCASSPLPRAGQTYEQYFGPGTRLTVT.

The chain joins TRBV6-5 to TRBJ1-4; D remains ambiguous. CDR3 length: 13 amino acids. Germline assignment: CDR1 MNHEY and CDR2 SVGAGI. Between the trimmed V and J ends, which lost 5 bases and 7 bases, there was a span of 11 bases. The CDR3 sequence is CASSRGRGEKLFF. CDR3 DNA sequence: TGTGCCAGCAGTAGAGGGCGGGGTGAAAAACTGTTTTTT.

The DNA for the CDR3 is TGTGCCAGCAGCCAATCGTGGACTGAAACTAGCACAGATACGCAGTATTTT. Its translation: CASSQSWTETSTDTQYF. V gene TRBV3-1 (or the pseudogene TRBV3-2) combines with J gene TRBJ2-3, with D perhaps TRBD2 (5 bases). From germline, CDR1 is LGHDT and CDR2 YNNKEL (reference sequence). Deletions cut 2 bases from V and 0 bases from J, with 15 bases between. The CDR3 is 17 amino acids.

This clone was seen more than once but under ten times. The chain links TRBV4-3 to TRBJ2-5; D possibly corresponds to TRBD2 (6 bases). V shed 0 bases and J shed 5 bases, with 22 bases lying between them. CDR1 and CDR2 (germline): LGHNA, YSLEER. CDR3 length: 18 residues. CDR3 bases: TGCGCCAGCAGCCAAGATCGAGAAGGGGCCGGGACTGAGGAGACCCAGTACTTC. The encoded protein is CASSQDREGAGTEETQYF.

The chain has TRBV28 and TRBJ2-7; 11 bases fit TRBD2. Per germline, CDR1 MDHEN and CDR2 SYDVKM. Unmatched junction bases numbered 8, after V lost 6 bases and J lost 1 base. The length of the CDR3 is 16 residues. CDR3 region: CASSSLAGGASYEQYV. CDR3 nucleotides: TGTGCCAGCAGCTCGTTAGCGGGGGGGGCATCCTACGAGCAGTACGTC.

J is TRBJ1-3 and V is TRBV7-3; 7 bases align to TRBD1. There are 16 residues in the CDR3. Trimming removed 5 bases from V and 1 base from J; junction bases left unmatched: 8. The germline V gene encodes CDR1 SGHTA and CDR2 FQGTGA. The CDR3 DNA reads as TGTGCCAGCAGCCTGGGGACAGAGCTTTCTGGAAACACCATATATTTT. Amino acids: CASSLGTELSGNTIYF.

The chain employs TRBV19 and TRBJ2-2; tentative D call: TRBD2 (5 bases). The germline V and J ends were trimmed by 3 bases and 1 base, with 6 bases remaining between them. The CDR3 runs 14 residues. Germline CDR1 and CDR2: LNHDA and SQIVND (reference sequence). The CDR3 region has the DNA TGTGCCAGTAGTATCGGGAAGAACACCGGGGAGCTGTTTTTT. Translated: CASSIGKNTGELFF. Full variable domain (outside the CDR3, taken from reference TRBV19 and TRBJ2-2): DGGITQSPKYLFRKEGQNVTLSCEQNLNHDAMYWYRQDPGQGLRLIYYSQIVNDFQKGDIAEGYSVSREKKESFPLTVTSAQKNPTAFYLCASSIGKNTGELFFGEGSRLTVL.

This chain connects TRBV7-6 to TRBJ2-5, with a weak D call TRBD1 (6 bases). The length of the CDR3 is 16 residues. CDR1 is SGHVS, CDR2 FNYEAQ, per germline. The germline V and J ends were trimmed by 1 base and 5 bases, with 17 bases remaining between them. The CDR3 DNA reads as TGTGCCAGCAGCTTAGATTGGGGGCCACAGATGGAGACCCAGTACTTC. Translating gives CASSLDWGPQMETQYF.

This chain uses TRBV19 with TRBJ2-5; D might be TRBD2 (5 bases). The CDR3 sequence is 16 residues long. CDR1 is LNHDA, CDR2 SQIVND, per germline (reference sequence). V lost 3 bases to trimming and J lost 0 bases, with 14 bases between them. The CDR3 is CASSISASSYQETQYF. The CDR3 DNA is TGTGCCAGTAGTATTTCGGCTAGCTCGTACCAAGAGACCCAGTACTTC.

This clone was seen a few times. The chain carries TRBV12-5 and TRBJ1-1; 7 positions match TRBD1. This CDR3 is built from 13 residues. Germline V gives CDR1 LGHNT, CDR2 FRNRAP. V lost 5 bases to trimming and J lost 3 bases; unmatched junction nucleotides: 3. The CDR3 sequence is CASGVGGHTEAFF. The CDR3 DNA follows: TGTGCTAGTGGTGTAGGGGGCCACACTGAAGCTTTCTTT. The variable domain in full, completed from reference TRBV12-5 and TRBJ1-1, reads DARVTQTPRHKVTEMGQEVTMRCQPILGHNTVFWYRQTMMQGLELLAYFRNRAPLDDSGMPKDRFSAEMPDATLATLKIQPSEPRDSAVYFCASGVGGHTEAFFGQGTRLTVV.

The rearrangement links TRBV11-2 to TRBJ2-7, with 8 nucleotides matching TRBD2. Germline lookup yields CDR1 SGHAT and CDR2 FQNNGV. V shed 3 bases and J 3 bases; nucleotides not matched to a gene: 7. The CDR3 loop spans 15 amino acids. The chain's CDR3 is CASSFGSGTIYEQYF. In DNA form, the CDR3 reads TGTGCCAGCAGCTTTGGTAGCGGGACTATCTACGAGCAGTACTTC.

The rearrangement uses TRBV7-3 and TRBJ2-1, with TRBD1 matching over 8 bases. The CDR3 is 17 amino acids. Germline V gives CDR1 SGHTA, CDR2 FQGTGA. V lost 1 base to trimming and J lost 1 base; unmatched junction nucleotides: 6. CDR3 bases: TGTGCCAGCAGCTTAAAGTTCGACAGGGGATCCTACAATGAGCAGTTCTTC. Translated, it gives CASSLKFDRGSYNEQFF.

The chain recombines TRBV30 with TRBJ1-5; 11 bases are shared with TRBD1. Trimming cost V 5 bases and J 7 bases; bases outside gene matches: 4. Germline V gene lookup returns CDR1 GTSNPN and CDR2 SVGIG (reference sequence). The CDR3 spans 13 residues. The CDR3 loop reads CAWGQGAAQPQHF. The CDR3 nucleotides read TGTGCCTGGGGACAGGGGGCCGCGCAGCCCCAGCATTTT.

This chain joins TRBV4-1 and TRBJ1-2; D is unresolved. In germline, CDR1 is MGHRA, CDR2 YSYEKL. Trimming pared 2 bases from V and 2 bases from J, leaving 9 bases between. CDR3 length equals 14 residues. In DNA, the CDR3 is TGCGCCAGCAGCCAACCTCAGTCAAACTATGGCTACACCTTC. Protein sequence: CASSQPQSNYGYTF.

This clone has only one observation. CDR3 in amino acids: CASSQGQGGEQYV. DNA of the CDR3: TGTGCCAGCAGCCAGGGACAGGGAGGGGAGCAGTACGTC. This chain joins TRBV5-6 and TRBJ2-7, with 9 positions matching TRBD1. Germline CDR1 is SGHDT and CDR2 is YYEEEE. This CDR3 contains 13 residues. Trimming removed 4 bases from V and 7 bases from J; junction bases left unmatched: 6.

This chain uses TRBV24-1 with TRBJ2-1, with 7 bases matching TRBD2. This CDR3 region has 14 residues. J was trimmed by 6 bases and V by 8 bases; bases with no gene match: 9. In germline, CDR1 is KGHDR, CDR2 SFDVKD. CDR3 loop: CATTGGSGANEQFF. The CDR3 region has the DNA TGTGCCACCACTGGGGGAAGCGGGGCCAATGAGCAGTTCTTC.

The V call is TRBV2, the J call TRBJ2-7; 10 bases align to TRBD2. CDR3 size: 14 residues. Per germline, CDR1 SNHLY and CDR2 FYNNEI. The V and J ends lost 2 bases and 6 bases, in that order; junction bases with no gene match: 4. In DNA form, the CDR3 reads TGTGCCAGCAGTGAACCCAGCGGGAGGGCCGAGCAGTACTTC. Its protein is CASSEPSGRAEQYF.

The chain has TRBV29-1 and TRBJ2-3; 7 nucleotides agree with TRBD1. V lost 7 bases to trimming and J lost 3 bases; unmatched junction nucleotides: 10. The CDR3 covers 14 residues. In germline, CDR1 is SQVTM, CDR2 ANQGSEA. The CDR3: CSGTLTGMTDTQYF. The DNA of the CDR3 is TGCAGCGGGACCCTGACAGGGATGACAGATACGCAGTATTTT.